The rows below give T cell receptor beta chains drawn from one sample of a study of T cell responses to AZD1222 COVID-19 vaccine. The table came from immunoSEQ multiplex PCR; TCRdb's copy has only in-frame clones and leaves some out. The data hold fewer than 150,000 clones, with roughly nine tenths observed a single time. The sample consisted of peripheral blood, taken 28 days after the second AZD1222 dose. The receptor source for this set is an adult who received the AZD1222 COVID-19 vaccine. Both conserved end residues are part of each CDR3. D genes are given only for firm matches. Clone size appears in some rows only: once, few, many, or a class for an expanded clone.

DNA: TGTGCCAGCACCATAACCTTAGAGGAAAAACTGTTTTTT
CDR3: CASTITLEEKLFF
J: TRBJ1-4
size: NA
V: TRBV12-3/TRBV12-4
D: NA

DNA: TGTGCCACGGCCTACGGGCCTGATGAAAAACTGTTTTTT
CDR3: CATAYGPDEKLFF
J: TRBJ1-4
size: NA
V: TRBV10-3
D: NA

DNA: TGTGCCAGCAGCAGGGGGACCGCGAACACTGAAGCTTTCTTT
CDR3: CASSRGTANTEAFF
J: TRBJ1-1
size: NA
V: TRBV7-9
D: NA

DNA: TGTGCCAGCGGGGCTCCGATCAGGGCCAATCAGCCCCAGCATTTT
CDR3: CASGAPIRANQPQHF
J: TRBJ1-5
size: few
V: TRBV19
D: NA

DNA: TGTGCCAGCAGCCCTGGGACAGGGGCGGAGGCCCAGTACTTC
CDR3: CASSPGTGAEAQYF
J: TRBJ2-5
size: NA
V: TRBV4-2
D: TRBD1

DNA: TGTGCCAGCAGCGCAGGGCTCGGCAATCAGCCCCAGCATTTT
CDR3: CASSAGLGNQPQHF
J: TRBJ1-5
size: NA
V: TRBV2
D: NA

DNA: TGTGCCAGCGCGGGACAGGGTCTTTATGGCTACACCTTC
CDR3: CASAGQGLYGYTF
J: TRBJ1-2
size: once
V: TRBV6-5
D: TRBD1

DNA: TGCGCCAGCAGCCTTCAGCCCTCGAACACTGAAGCTTTCTTT
CDR3: CASSLQPSNTEAFF
J: TRBJ1-1
size: NA
V: TRBV5-1
D: NA

DNA: TGTGCCAGCAGTTCGAACCGGGACAGGAGTGAAGCTTTCTTT
CDR3: CASSSNRDRSEAFF
J: TRBJ1-1
size: NA
V: TRBV7-8
D: TRBD1

DNA: TGCAGCGCCCTTCTCGAGGACAGTGATAATTCACCCCTCCACTTT
CDR3: CSALLEDSDNSPLHF
J: TRBJ1-6
size: NA
V: TRBV29-1
D: NA

DNA: TGTGCCAGTAGGTCCATACTCGATCAGCCCCAGCATTTT
CDR3: CASRSILDQPQHF
J: TRBJ1-5
size: NA
V: TRBV6-5
D: NA

DNA: TGTGCCAGTAGGACAGGATTCACAGATACGCAGTATTTT
CDR3: CASRTGFTDTQYF
J: TRBJ2-3
size: NA
V: TRBV7-2
D: TRBD1

DNA: TGTGCCAGCAGACCAACAGGGGTCCCCACTGAAGCTTTCTTT
CDR3: CASRPTGVPTEAFF
J: TRBJ1-1
size: NA
V: TRBV27
D: TRBD1

DNA: TGTGCCAGCAAGCGGGAAGGGGGAGGTACCTATAATTCACCCCTCCACTTT
CDR3: CASKREGGGTYNSPLHF
J: TRBJ1-6
size: NA
V: TRBV7-8
D: NA

DNA: TGTGCCAGCAGCCCCGACACCAACAGGGAAAAACTGTTTTTT
CDR3: CASSPDTNREKLFF
J: TRBJ1-4
size: NA
V: TRBV6-5
D: NA

DNA: TGTGCCAGCAGCGTAGCGGGAGGTACCCAAGAGACCCAGTACTTC
CDR3: CASSVAGGTQETQYF
J: TRBJ2-5
size: NA
V: TRBV9
D: TRBD2

DNA: TGCAGCGTTCATGCCCGGGGTAACCGGGCAACTGGAAACACCATATATTTT
CDR3: CSVHARGNRATGNTIYF
J: TRBJ1-3
size: NA
V: TRBV29-1
D: NA

DNA: TGTGCCAGCTCACAAACTAGGGAGTACTATGGCTACACCTTC
CDR3: CASSQTREYYGYTF
J: TRBJ1-2
size: NA
V: TRBV18
D: NA

DNA: TGTGCCAGTAGTGTTCTAACAGGGGGCGGCGTGGACACTGAAGCTTTCTTT
CDR3: CASSVLTGGGVDTEAFF
J: TRBJ1-1
size: NA
V: TRBV19
D: TRBD1

DNA: TGTGCCAGCTCACCTTCCAACAATGAGCAGTTCTTC
CDR3: CASSPSNNEQFF
J: TRBJ2-1
size: NA
V: TRBV18
D: NA

DNA: TGCAGTGCTAGTACCATCCGGGACAGCTATGGCTACACCTTC
CDR3: CSASTIRDSYGYTF
J: TRBJ1-2
size: NA
V: TRBV20-1
D: TRBD1

DNA: TGTGCCAGCAGCCTAGATGGACAATCGGCCCAGCATTTT
CDR3: CASSLDGQSAQHF
J: TRBJ1-5
size: NA
V: TRBV7-2
D: NA

DNA: TGTGCCAGCAGCTTAGCGCTAGGACAGTATCAGCCCCAGCATTTT
CDR3: CASSLALGQYQPQHF
J: TRBJ1-5
size: NA
V: TRBV7-2
D: NA

DNA: TGTGCCAGCAGCCCAGGTTGGGAAGAGACCCAGTACTTC
CDR3: CASSPGWEETQYF
J: TRBJ2-5
size: NA
V: TRBV7-9
D: NA

DNA: TGTGCCAGTAGTACTACAGGGGGAGCTGGAAACACCATATATTTT
CDR3: CASSTTGGAGNTIYF
J: TRBJ1-3
size: NA
V: TRBV19
D: TRBD1

DNA: TGTGCCAGCAACAAGGGGACAGGGACTGAAGCTTTCTTT
CDR3: CASNKGTGTEAFF
J: TRBJ1-1
size: NA
V: TRBV6-5
D: TRBD1

DNA: TGTGCCAGCAGCCTCACAGGGGGCGGATCCTATAATTCACCCCTCCACTTT
CDR3: CASSLTGGGSYNSPLHF
J: TRBJ1-6
size: once
V: TRBV7-6
D: TRBD1

DNA: TGTGCCAGTAGTCCCAGGACAGGGGATCATCAGCCCCAGCATTTT
CDR3: CASSPRTGDHQPQHF
J: TRBJ1-5
size: NA
V: TRBV19
D: TRBD1

DNA: TGTGCCAGCAGCTCAGCGGGTAATTCACCCCTCCACTTT
CDR3: CASSSAGNSPLHF
J: TRBJ1-6
size: NA
V: TRBV7-9
D: NA

DNA: TGTGCCAGCAGCTGGTTTGGAAGACAAGAGACCCAGTACTTC
CDR3: CASSWFGRQETQYF
J: TRBJ2-5
size: NA
V: TRBV11-2
D: NA

DNA: TGTGCCACACCTTCCTACAAGGACGGCCGGGCCTTGGGGACTGAAGCTTTCTTT
CDR3: CATPSYKDGRALGTEAFF
J: TRBJ1-1
size: NA
V: TRBV3-1/TRBV3-2
D: NA

DNA: TGTGCCAGCAGACCCGGGACAGGGGCTTCCACAGATACGCAGTATTTT
CDR3: CASRPGTGASTDTQYF
J: TRBJ2-3
size: NA
V: TRBV3-1/TRBV3-2
D: TRBD1

DNA: TGTGCCAGCAGTGAATGGGACAGAAATCAGCCCCAGCATTTT
CDR3: CASSEWDRNQPQHF
J: TRBJ1-5
size: NA
V: TRBV2
D: TRBD1

DNA: TGTGCCAGCAGCCCCCGACGGACCAATCAGCCCCAGCATTTT
CDR3: CASSPRRTNQPQHF
J: TRBJ1-5
size: NA
V: TRBV3-1/TRBV3-2
D: NA

DNA: TGCGCCAGCAGTAGCGGGAGGAACGAGCAGTACTTC
CDR3: CASSSGRNEQYF
J: TRBJ2-7
size: NA
V: TRBV10-2
D: TRBD2

DNA: TGTGCCAGCTCACCAGGGATAGCGGACACCATATATTTT
CDR3: CASSPGIADTIYF
J: TRBJ1-3
size: once
V: TRBV18
D: NA

DNA: TGTGCCAGCAGCGGGAGCGGGAGGGGCGAGCAGTACTTC
CDR3: CASSGSGRGEQYF
J: TRBJ2-7
size: NA
V: TRBV5-6
D: TRBD2

DNA: TGTGCCAGCAGGCCCGGCACGGCGGGGACTGAAGCTTTCTTT
CDR3: CASRPGTAGTEAFF
J: TRBJ1-1
size: NA
V: TRBV6-4
D: NA

DNA: TGTGCCAGCAGCGTAGCCGGGGGGCAGTACAATGAGCAGTTCTTC
CDR3: CASSVAGGQYNEQFF
J: TRBJ2-1
size: NA
V: TRBV9
D: NA

DNA: TGTGCCAGCAGTTTCTTTAGCACTGAAGCTTTCTTT
CDR3: CASSFFSTEAFF
J: TRBJ1-1
size: NA
V: TRBV12-3/TRBV12-4
D: NA

DNA: TGTGCCAGCAGCTTCCAAACACTCTATGGCTACACCTTC
CDR3: CASSFQTLYGYTF
J: TRBJ1-2
size: NA
V: TRBV5-8
D: NA

DNA: TGTGCCAGCAGCTTAGACAGGCTCTATGGCTACACCTTC
CDR3: CASSLDRLYGYTF
J: TRBJ1-2
size: NA
V: TRBV11-2
D: NA

DNA: TGTGCCAGCAGCCGTACCCTAGCGTCCGGGGAGCTGTTTTTT
CDR3: CASSRTLASGELFF
J: TRBJ2-2
size: NA
V: TRBV7-9
D: NA

DNA: TGTGCCAGCAGTTTGGTTTGGGTAGAAAAACTGTTTTTT
CDR3: CASSLVWVEKLFF
J: TRBJ1-4
size: once
V: TRBV6-6
D: NA

DNA: TGTGCCAGCAGGAGGAACGTCAATCAGCCCCAGCATTTT
CDR3: CASRRNVNQPQHF
J: TRBJ1-5
size: NA
V: TRBV6-5
D: NA

DNA: TGTGCCAGCTCACCCCAGGGGGATCAGCCCCAGCATTTT
CDR3: CASSPQGDQPQHF
J: TRBJ1-5
size: NA
V: TRBV18
D: TRBD1

DNA: TGTGCCAGCTCCTTTAGGGGGGCACTAGACTATGGCTACACCTTC
CDR3: CASSFRGALDYGYTF
J: TRBJ1-2
size: NA
V: TRBV18
D: NA